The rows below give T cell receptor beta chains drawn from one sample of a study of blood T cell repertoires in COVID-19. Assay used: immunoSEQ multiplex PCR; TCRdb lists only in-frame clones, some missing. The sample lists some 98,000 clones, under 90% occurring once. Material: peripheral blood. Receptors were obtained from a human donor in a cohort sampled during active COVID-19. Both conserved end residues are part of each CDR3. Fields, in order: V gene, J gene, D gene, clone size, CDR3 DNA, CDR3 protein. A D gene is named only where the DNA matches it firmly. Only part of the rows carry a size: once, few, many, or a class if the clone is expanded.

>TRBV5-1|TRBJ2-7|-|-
TGCGCCAGCAGCCCCGGATACGGGGGTTCCTACGAGCAGTACTTC
CASSPGYGGSYEQYF
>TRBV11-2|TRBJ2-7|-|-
TGTGCCAGCAGCCCCCGGGGAAACTCGCGGGAGCAGTACTTC
CASSPRGNSREQYF
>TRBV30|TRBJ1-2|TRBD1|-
TGTGCCTGGAGTGGACAGGGCATGACTGGCTACACCTTC
CAWSGQGMTGYTF
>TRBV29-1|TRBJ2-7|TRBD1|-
TGCAGCGTACGCCCCGACAGGGGAGGCTCCTACGAGCAGTACTTC
CSVRPDRGGSYEQYF
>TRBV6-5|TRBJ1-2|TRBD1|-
TGTGCCAGCAGTTATGACAGGGTCAGTGGCTACACCTTC
CASSYDRVSGYTF
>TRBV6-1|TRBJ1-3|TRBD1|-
TGTGCCAGCAGTGAAAGTGTAGGACAGGGTGGAAACACCATATATTTT
CASSESVGQGGNTIYF
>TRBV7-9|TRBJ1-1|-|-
TGTGCCAGCAGCCCGGAGCGCGGAGCTTTCTTT
CASSPERGAFF
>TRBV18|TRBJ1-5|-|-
TGTGCCAGCTCCTCCGGGAGCGGGCAGAGGAATCAGCCCCAGCATTTT
CASSSGSGQRNQPQHF
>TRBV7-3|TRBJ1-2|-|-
TGTGCCAGCAGCTCCGGGCAGGGAAGTGGCTACACCTTC
CASSSGQGSGYTF
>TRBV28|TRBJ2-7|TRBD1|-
TGTGCCAGCAGTCCCCGGGACAGCTACGAGCAGTACTTC
CASSPRDSYEQYF
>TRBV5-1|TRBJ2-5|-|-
TGCGCCAGCAGCGTATCAGGTACGCAAGAGACCCAGTACTTC
CASSVSGTQETQYF
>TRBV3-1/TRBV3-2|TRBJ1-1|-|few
TGTGCCAGCAGCCAAGATGGAGTCACTGAAGCTTTCTTT
CASSQDGVTEAFF
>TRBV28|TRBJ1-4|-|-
TGTGCCAGCAGTTTAGGCGGGACGGGCGATGAAAAACTGTTTTTT
CASSLGGTGDEKLFF
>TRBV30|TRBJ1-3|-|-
TGTGCCTGGAGTGTGTCCAGGGCTGGAAACACCATATATTTT
CAWSVSRAGNTIYF
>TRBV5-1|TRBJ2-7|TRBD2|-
TGCGCCAGCAGCTTGGTATTCGGGGGGACCTACGAGCAGTACTTC
CASSLVFGGTYEQYF
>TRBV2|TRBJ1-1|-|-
TGTGCCAGCAGTGCGGAGGGGAACACTGAAGCTTTCTTT
CASSAEGNTEAFF
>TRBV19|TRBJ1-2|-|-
TGTGCCAGTGCGGGACCTAACTATGGCTACACCTTC
CASAGPNYGYTF
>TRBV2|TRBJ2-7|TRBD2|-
TGTGCCAGCCCCCTGGGAGCGGGGAGATCCGAGCAGTACTTC
CASPLGAGRSEQYF
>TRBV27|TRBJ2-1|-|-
TGTGCCAGTCGAAAGGCGGCCAACTCCTACAATGAGCAGTTCTTC
CASRKAANSYNEQFF
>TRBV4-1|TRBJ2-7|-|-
TGCGCCAGCAGCCAAGCGACAGGCCTCGAGCAGTACTTC
CASSQATGLEQYF
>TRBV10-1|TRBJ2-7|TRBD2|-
TGCGCCAGCAGTGAGGGGAGGGCACCGGGGTACGAGCAGTACTTC
CASSEGRAPGYEQYF
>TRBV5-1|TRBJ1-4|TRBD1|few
TGCGCCAGCAGCTTACAGGGGGCACCTAATGAAAAACTGTTTTTT
CASSLQGAPNEKLFF
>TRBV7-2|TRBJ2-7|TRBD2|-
TGTGCCAGCAGGAAACCGGGACTATCCACGAGAGTCCTTTACGAGCAGTACTTC
CASRKPGLSTRVLYEQYF
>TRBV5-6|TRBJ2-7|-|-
TGTGCCAGCAGCTTTGCCAGGGCGTACGAGCAGTACTTC
CASSFARAYEQYF
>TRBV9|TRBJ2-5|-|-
TGTGCCAGCAGCCCAGGTGTAGAGACCCAGTACTTC
CASSPGVETQYF
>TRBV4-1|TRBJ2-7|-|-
TGCGCCAGCAGCCGGAGGTCTTGGGTGGGAGGAGAGGACGAGCAGTACTTC
CASSRRSWVGGEDEQYF
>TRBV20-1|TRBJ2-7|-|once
TGCAGTGCTAGTAGGGACTCCCTTTTCTACGAGCAGTACTTC
CSASRDSLFYEQYF